This T cell receptor beta chain was profiled in a study of shared clonotypes between healthy human individuals. Study results and caveats: The study found lower generation probabilities in non-shared clonotypes than in those shared by all four donors.

Libraries were prepared by immunoSEQ multiplex PCR; TCRdb keeps only in-frame clonotypes and omits some of them. The table has some 2,400,000 clones, around 95% seen once. Regarding this clone: What it binds is not known.

The V gene's germline CDR1 is ENHRY and CDR2 SYGVKD. This CDR3 has 15 amino acids. V was pared by 10 bases and J by 2 bases, with 21 bases between. The origin of this receptor is a man aged 18 to 30 in good health. The rearrangement uses TRBV10-3 and TRBJ2-7, with a weak D call TRBD2 (5 bases). Material for sequencing was naive CD4+ T cells sorted from blood. As to subset: CD45RA+ positively selected. CDR3 nucleotides: TGTGCCACCTGGGCGCCGGGGAAAGAGGCCTACGAGCAGTACTTC. Its translation: CATWAPGKEAYEQYF.